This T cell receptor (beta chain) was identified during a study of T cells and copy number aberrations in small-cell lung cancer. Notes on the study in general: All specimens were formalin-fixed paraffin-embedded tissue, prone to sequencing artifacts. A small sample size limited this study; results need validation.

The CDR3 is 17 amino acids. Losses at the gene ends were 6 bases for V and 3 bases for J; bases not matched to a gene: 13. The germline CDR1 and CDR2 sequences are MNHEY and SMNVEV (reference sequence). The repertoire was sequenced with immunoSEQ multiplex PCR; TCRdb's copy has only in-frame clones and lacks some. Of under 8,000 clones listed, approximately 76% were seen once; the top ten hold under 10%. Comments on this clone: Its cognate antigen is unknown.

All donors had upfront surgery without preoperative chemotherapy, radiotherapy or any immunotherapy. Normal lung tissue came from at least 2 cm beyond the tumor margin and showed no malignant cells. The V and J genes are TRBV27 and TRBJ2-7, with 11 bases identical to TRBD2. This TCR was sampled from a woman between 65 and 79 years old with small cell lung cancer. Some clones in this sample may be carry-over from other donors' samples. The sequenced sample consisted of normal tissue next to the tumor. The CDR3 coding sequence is TGTGCCAGCAGCTCCAAGGGGCTAGCGGGAGGATACTACGAGCAGTACTTC. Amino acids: CASSSKGLAGGYYEQYF.